This TCR beta chain was retrieved from a study of T cell repertoires in aging, cancer and after chemotherapy. General study findings and limits: In each cancer cohort, median generation probability increased across chemotherapy, suggesting thymic output rebounded. Compared with age-matched healthy donors, untreated hematological or solid cancer patients showed higher blood TCR clonality. Loss of evenness, beyond lost richness, contributed to age-related TCR diversity decline in cancer patients.

Germline CDR1 and CDR2: MNHNY and SVGAGI (reference sequence). The ends were cut back, 2 bases at V and 2 bases at J, with 13 bases in the middle. CDR3 length: 16 residues. This clonotype has just a few counts. Its antigen is currently unknown. Rearranged V-D-J TRB sequences were amplified with a mixed TRB-A/B primer pool. TCRdb ran MiXCR on the multiplex PCR reads and lists one entry per CDR3 protein. The sample has about 5,000 distinct CDR3 sequences, 30% to 40% seen once. Amplification of TCR beta used genomic DNA extracted from peripheral blood. The receptor was derived from a human donor with a blood cancer. The donor label of this sample is uncertain. The sample was blood. The chain recombines TRBV6-6 with TRBJ1-5; a weak D match, TRBD1 (5 bases). The CDR3 DNA reads TGTGCCAGCAGTTACAGGGACGACTGGGGCAATCAGCCCCAGCATTTT. As protein: CASSYRDDWGNQPQHF.